The clone carrying this T cell receptor (beta chain) turned up a few times. Its antigen is as yet unknown. This sample stems from a study of tumour-infiltrating T cells in Burkitt lymphoma. About the study: All epidemiological Burkitt lymphoma subtypes were represented in the cohort. Points from the study as a whole: Public clonotypes, several, appeared across numerous Burkitt lymphoma patients.

Using immunoSEQ multiplex PCR, the repertoire was profiled, and TCRdb retains in-frame clones only, with some absent. This repertoire shows a few thousand clones, approximately 15% found once; its top ten account for 3% to 4%. V shed 5 bases, J shed 6 bases, and the junction held 13 bases outside the gene matches. Germline loops: CDR1 SGHTA, CDR2 FQGNSA. The CDR3 runs 16 residues. Specimen: tumor tissue. The chain joins TRBV7-2 to TRBJ1-5; 7 bases fit TRBD1. This clonotype was sampled from a human donor with Burkitt lymphoma. The CDR3 nucleotides are TGTGCCAGCAGCATAACGGACAGGTTACTACTTCAGCCCCAGCATTTT. This translates into CASSITDRLLLQPQHF.